The TCR beta chain under discussion was sequenced for a study of control samples from healthy donors and cancer patients. CDR3 length: 12 amino acids. V dropped 7 bases and J dropped 1 base, with 7 bases sitting between them. Germline V CDR1 and CDR2: LNHDA, SQIVND (reference sequence). Generated by immunoSEQ multiplex PCR, the TCRdb table keeps only in-frame clones and is missing some. Seen here are just under 150,000 clones, about nine tenths observed once, and the top ten hold approximately 3.4%. The sequenced sample was blood. This chain uses TRBV19 with TRBJ1-1, with D tentatively TRBD1 (5 bases). The sequence derives from a man in his thirties or forties in good health. CDR3 residues: CASNQGNTEAFF. DNA of the CDR3: TGTGCCAGTAACCAGGGGAACACTGAAGCTTTCTTT.